A selection of T cell receptor beta chains follows, all from one sample in a study of cytomegalovirus exposure and HLA in healthy donors. Generated by immunoSEQ multiplex PCR, the TCRdb table keeps only in-frame clones and is missing some. The sample records 160,000 or so clones, around 81% being singletons. Sequencing used PBMCs. The receptors originated from a woman between 45 and 60 years old in good health and CMV-seronegative. Both conserved end residues are part of each CDR3. A D gene is named only where the DNA matches it firmly. Some rows mark clone size as missing; the rest say once, few, many or name a class of expanded clone.

D gene: TRBD2
J gene: TRBJ2-2
V gene: TRBV5-8
clone size: .
CDR3 DNA: TGTGCCAGCAGCTTCATAGCGGGAGAGAGGACCGGGGAGCTGTTTTTT
CDR3 protein: CASSFIAGERTGELFF

D gene: TRBD1
J gene: TRBJ2-3
V gene: TRBV2
clone size: .
CDR3 DNA: TGTGCCAGCATACAAGTGGGTGGGACAGGAGGCACAGATACGCAGTATTTT
CDR3 protein: CASIQVGGTGGTDTQYF

D gene: .
J gene: TRBJ2-2
V gene: TRBV7-8
clone size: .
CDR3 DNA: TGTGCCAGCAGAGAGACCCGGGGGGCGGGAAACACCGGGGAGCTGTTTTTT
CDR3 protein: CASRETRGAGNTGELFF

D gene: TRBD2
J gene: TRBJ2-1
V gene: TRBV7-9
clone size: .
CDR3 DNA: TGTGCCAGCAGCTTCAGGAGCGGGAGTTACAATGAGCAGTTCTTC
CDR3 protein: CASSFRSGSYNEQFF

D gene: .
J gene: TRBJ1-1
V gene: TRBV5-6
clone size: once
CDR3 DNA: TGTGCCAGCAGCCCCTTCGGACAGATGAACACTGAAGCTTTCTTT
CDR3 protein: CASSPFGQMNTEAFF

D gene: TRBD1
J gene: TRBJ1-3
V gene: TRBV7-2
clone size: .
CDR3 DNA: TGTGCCAGCAGCCCCGGCGGGACAGGGGAACACACCATATATTTT
CDR3 protein: CASSPGGTGEHTIYF

D gene: .
J gene: TRBJ1-1
V gene: TRBV4-2
clone size: once
CDR3 DNA: TGTGCCAGCAGCCAAGTGCCCCAGGACACTGAAGCTTTCTTT
CDR3 protein: CASSQVPQDTEAFF

D gene: .
J gene: TRBJ1-3
V gene: TRBV30
clone size: .
CDR3 DNA: TGTGCCTGGAGCGGGGGAAGTTACTCTGGAAACACCATATATTTT
CDR3 protein: CAWSGGSYSGNTIYF

D gene: .
J gene: TRBJ2-3
V gene: TRBV7-3
clone size: .
CDR3 DNA: TGTGCCAGCAGCGAGGGGGGCACAGATACGCAGTATTTT
CDR3 protein: CASSEGGTDTQYF

D gene: .
J gene: TRBJ1-1
V gene: TRBV2
clone size: .
CDR3 DNA: TGTGCCAGCAGTGAAGCGTTGAGCACTGAAGCTTTCTTT
CDR3 protein: CASSEALSTEAFF

D gene: .
J gene: TRBJ2-2
V gene: TRBV7-2
clone size: .
CDR3 DNA: TGTGCCAGCAGCTTAAGCGAGACTCCAGCCCCCGGGGAGCTGTTTTTT
CDR3 protein: CASSLSETPAPGELFF

D gene: TRBD1
J gene: TRBJ2-7
V gene: TRBV28
clone size: few
CDR3 DNA: TGTGCCAGCAGTTGGTGGGACAGGGGATACGAGCAGTACTTC
CDR3 protein: CASSWWDRGYEQYF

D gene: .
J gene: TRBJ2-5
V gene: TRBV15
clone size: .
CDR3 DNA: TGTGCCACCAGCAGAGATATGAGGGATACCTACCAAGAGACCCAGTACTTC
CDR3 protein: CATSRDMRDTYQETQYF

D gene: TRBD2
J gene: TRBJ2-5
V gene: TRBV2
clone size: .
CDR3 DNA: TGTGCCAGCAGCCGACTAGCGGGTCCAGAGACCCAGTACTTC
CDR3 protein: CASSRLAGPETQYF

D gene: TRBD2
J gene: TRBJ2-7
V gene: TRBV28
clone size: .
CDR3 DNA: TGTGCCAGCAGTGGGACTAGCGGGTTGGATTTCTACGAGCAGTACTTC
CDR3 protein: CASSGTSGLDFYEQYF

D gene: .
J gene: TRBJ2-1
V gene: TRBV28
clone size: .
CDR3 DNA: TGTGCCAGCAGCTACACCGGGACTCCCCAGATCTTC
CDR3 protein: CASSYTGTPQIF

D gene: .
J gene: TRBJ2-6
V gene: TRBV6-6
clone size: .
CDR3 DNA: TGTGCCAGCGGCAGGGGAATTTCTGGGGCCAACGTCCTGACTTTC
CDR3 protein: CASGRGISGANVLTF

D gene: .
J gene: TRBJ1-3
V gene: TRBV4-3
clone size: once
CDR3 DNA: TGCGCCAGCAGCCAAGAGGCGGGGATAACTGGAAACACCATATATTTT
CDR3 protein: CASSQEAGITGNTIYF

D gene: .
J gene: TRBJ2-7
V gene: TRBV7-2
clone size: .
CDR3 DNA: TGTGCCAGCAGCCCTGGCCCGTCCTACGAGCAGTACTTC
CDR3 protein: CASSPGPSYEQYF

D gene: TRBD2
J gene: TRBJ2-7
V gene: TRBV28
clone size: .
CDR3 DNA: TGTGCCAGCAGCCAGGGGGGAGGGCTAGCGGGAGGCGAGCAGTACTTC
CDR3 protein: CASSQGGGLAGGEQYF

D gene: TRBD1
J gene: TRBJ2-7
V gene: TRBV7-9
clone size: few
CDR3 DNA: TGTGCCAGCAGCAAAGGACAGGGCTACGAGCAGTACTTC
CDR3 protein: CASSKGQGYEQYF

D gene: .
J gene: TRBJ1-1
V gene: TRBV7-3
clone size: .
CDR3 DNA: TGTGCCAGCAGGATGACTGCGAACACTGAAGCTTTCTTT
CDR3 protein: CASRMTANTEAFF

D gene: .
J gene: TRBJ2-7
V gene: TRBV11-1
clone size: .
CDR3 DNA: TGTGCCAGCAGCTTAGCGGACGGACTCTCCTACGAGCAGTACTTC
CDR3 protein: CASSLADGLSYEQYF

D gene: .
J gene: TRBJ1-5
V gene: TRBV5-6
clone size: .
CDR3 DNA: TGTGCCAGCAGCTTGTACCGGACAGTTAGCAATCAGCCCCAGCATTTT
CDR3 protein: CASSLYRTVSNQPQHF

D gene: .
J gene: TRBJ1-1
V gene: TRBV5-4
clone size: .
CDR3 DNA: TGTGCCAGCACCGATAGACAGGCACTTAACACTGAAGCTTTCTTT
CDR3 protein: CASTDRQALNTEAFF

D gene: .
J gene: TRBJ1-1
V gene: TRBV6-1
clone size: .
CDR3 DNA: TGTGCCAGCAAGAAGACAGTGAACACTGAAGCTTTCTTT
CDR3 protein: CASKKTVNTEAFF

D gene: TRBD1
J gene: TRBJ2-2
V gene: TRBV27
clone size: few
CDR3 DNA: TGTGCCAGCAGTTTATCAGAGGGGGCGAGGCTGTTTTTT
CDR3 protein: CASSLSEGARLFF

D gene: .
J gene: TRBJ2-7
V gene: TRBV7-8
clone size: .
CDR3 DNA: TGTGCCAGCAGCTTAGGTCGGGGAAGCGAGCAGTACTTC
CDR3 protein: CASSLGRGSEQYF

D gene: .
J gene: TRBJ2-7
V gene: TRBV18
clone size: .
CDR3 DNA: TGTGCCAGCTCACGACAACGGCTAGCCCCATCCTACGAGCAGTACTTC
CDR3 protein: CASSRQRLAPSYEQYF

D gene: TRBD1
J gene: TRBJ1-2
V gene: TRBV27
clone size: .
CDR3 DNA: TGTGCCAGCAGGCCGGGACAGGTCTCCGGCTACACCTTC
CDR3 protein: CASRPGQVSGYTF

D gene: .
J gene: TRBJ2-1
V gene: TRBV7-9
clone size: .
CDR3 DNA: TGTGCCAGCAGCTTCCAGGAATCGTTTAATGAGCAGTTCTTC
CDR3 protein: CASSFQESFNEQFF

D gene: .
J gene: TRBJ2-7
V gene: TRBV15
clone size: few
CDR3 DNA: TGTGCCACCAGCAGAGATCCCGCAGGTTACGAGCAGTACTTC
CDR3 protein: CATSRDPAGYEQYF

D gene: TRBD1
J gene: TRBJ2-7
V gene: TRBV5-6
clone size: once
CDR3 DNA: TGTGCCAGCAGTGGGACAGAAGGCGAGCAGTACTTC
CDR3 protein: CASSGTEGEQYF

D gene: TRBD1
J gene: TRBJ1-5
V gene: TRBV6-6
clone size: .
CDR3 DNA: TGTGCCAGCAGAAGGGGGCAGGGGGGCCAGCCCCAGCATTTT
CDR3 protein: CASRRGQGGQPQHF

D gene: .
J gene: TRBJ2-1
V gene: TRBV7-9
clone size: .
CDR3 DNA: TGTGCCAGCAGCTTAGAAGGAGACAATGAGCAGTTCTTC
CDR3 protein: CASSLEGDNEQFF

D gene: TRBD2
J gene: TRBJ2-7
V gene: TRBV14
clone size: .
CDR3 DNA: TGTGCCAGCAGCCAAGGACTAGCGGTCTCCTACGAGCAGTACTTC
CDR3 protein: CASSQGLAVSYEQYF

D gene: TRBD1
J gene: TRBJ2-5
V gene: TRBV6-1
clone size: once
CDR3 DNA: TGTGCCAGCAGTGACATTGGGACAGGCCAAGAGACCCAGTACTTC
CDR3 protein: CASSDIGTGQETQYF

D gene: TRBD1
J gene: TRBJ2-7
V gene: TRBV14
clone size: once
CDR3 DNA: TGTGCCAGGGATCCGGTTGGGCAGGGGGACTACGAGCAGTACTTC
CDR3 protein: CARDPVGQGDYEQYF

D gene: .
J gene: TRBJ1-2
V gene: TRBV28
clone size: few
CDR3 DNA: TGTGCCAGCAGTTTGAGCAGGCAGGGGTATGGCTACACCTTC
CDR3 protein: CASSLSRQGYGYTF

D gene: TRBD2
J gene: TRBJ2-5
V gene: TRBV9
clone size: once
CDR3 DNA: TGTGCCAGCAGCGTAAGCGGGAGTGGTTCGCACGAGACCCAGTACTTC
CDR3 protein: CASSVSGSGSHETQYF

D gene: .
J gene: TRBJ1-2
V gene: TRBV19
clone size: .
CDR3 DNA: TGTGCCAGTACCCCCGGTAGGGGAAACTATGGCTACACCTTC
CDR3 protein: CASTPGRGNYGYTF

D gene: TRBD1
J gene: TRBJ2-3
V gene: TRBV7-9
clone size: .
CDR3 DNA: TGTGCCAGCAGCTTAGGGGACAGGGGCCTCACAGATACGCAGTATTTT
CDR3 protein: CASSLGDRGLTDTQYF

D gene: TRBD1
J gene: TRBJ1-5
V gene: TRBV28
clone size: .
CDR3 DNA: TGTGCCAGCAGTTTAGTGGACAGGGGGAATCAGCCCCAGCATTTT
CDR3 protein: CASSLVDRGNQPQHF

D gene: .
J gene: TRBJ1-6
V gene: TRBV7-2
clone size: .
CDR3 DNA: TGTGCCAGCAGCTTAGGAGGGAGCTCCTATAATTCACCCCTCCACTTT
CDR3 protein: CASSLGGSSYNSPLHF